This is a list of T cell receptor beta chains from one sample in a study of shared clonotypes between healthy human individuals. The data were produced by immunoSEQ multiplex PCR, yet TCRdb's version contains in-frame clones alone and is incomplete. In the table there are around 330,000 clones, about 74% of which are singletons. Sequencing was done on a sample of memory CD4+ T cells sorted from blood. Source of these receptors: a man in his thirties or forties in good health. Both conserved end residues are part of each CDR3. The order of the fields is D gene, V gene, clone size, J gene, CDR3 protein, CDR3 DNA. D genes are given only for firm matches. Not every row has a clone size; where given, it reads once, few, many or a size class.

>.|TRBV7-8|once|TRBJ2-5
CASSLWRSPFQETQYF
TGTGCCAGCAGCTTATGGCGCAGCCCCTTCCAAGAGACCCAGTACTTC
>.|TRBV5-5|once|TRBJ2-5
CASSLVKGRETQYF
TGTGCCAGCAGCTTAGTTAAGGGAAGGGAGACCCAGTACTTC
>TRBD2|TRBV25-1|.|TRBJ2-5
CASSVGGEAGGSETQYF
TGTGCCAGCAGTGTTGGGGGAGAAGCGGGAGGGTCAGAGACCCAGTACTTC
>.|TRBV14|few|TRBJ2-7
CASSQRFGQSDYEQYF
TGTGCCAGCAGCCAACGGTTTGGACAGAGCGACTACGAGCAGTACTTC
>.|TRBV5-4|.|TRBJ2-6
CASSLGSSGANVLTF
TGTGCCAGCAGCTTGGGCAGCTCTGGGGCCAACGTCCTGACTTTC
>TRBD1|TRBV5-1|.|TRBJ2-1
CASSSTGQGGSYNEQFF
TGCGCCAGCAGCTCAACGGGACAGGGGGGTTCCTACAATGAGCAGTTCTTC
>.|TRBV7-7|.|TRBJ1-1
CASSAQAGTEAFF
TGTGCTAGCAGCGCACAGGCGGGAACTGAAGCTTTCTTT
>TRBD1|TRBV5-5|.|TRBJ2-5
CASSSETGAETQYF
TGTGCCAGCAGCTCGGAGACAGGGGCGGAGACCCAGTACTTC
>.|TRBV6-5|.|TRBJ2-3
CASSYWGRVGSSRIF
TGTGCCAGCAGTTACTGGGGCAGGGTCGGGAGTAGCAGGATTTTT
>.|TRBV9|.|TRBJ2-7
CASSTRVDYEQYF
TGTGCCAGCAGCACCCGGGTAGACTACGAGCAGTACTTC
>TRBD2|TRBV5-4|few|TRBJ2-1
CASSPPGLDYNEQFF
TGTGCCAGCAGCCCGCCGGGACTAGACTACAATGAGCAGTTCTTC
>.|TRBV5-8|few|TRBJ2-2
CASIRGLNTGELFF
TGTGCCAGCATCAGGGGCCTGAACACCGGGGAGCTGTTTTTT
>.|TRBV10-1|.|TRBJ1-1
CASRGTFRTVNTEAFF
TGCGCCAGCAGGGGGACTTTTAGAACAGTGAACACTGAAGCTTTCTTT
>TRBD1|TRBV5-1|.|TRBJ1-1
CASSVTGGMNTEAFF
TGCGCCAGCAGCGTTACAGGGGGGATGAACACTGAAGCTTTCTTT
>TRBD2|TRBV7-2|.|TRBJ2-3
CASSLVPAGPGGNTQYF
TGTGCCAGCAGCTTAGTTCCAGCGGGGCCCGGGGGAAATACGCAGTATTTT
>TRBD2|TRBV4-2|.|TRBJ2-4
CASSQLAGGAKNIQYF
TGTGCCAGCAGCCAACTAGCGGGAGGAGCCAAAAACATTCAGTACTTC
>.|TRBV10-2|.|TRBJ2-3
CASSELPSGRTQYF
TGCGCCAGCAGTGAACTCCCTTCGGGGAGGACGCAGTATTTT
>.|TRBV18|many|TRBJ1-4
CASSPIATNEKLFF
TGTGCCAGCTCACCGATTGCAACTAATGAAAAACTGTTTTTT
>.|TRBV5-1|.|TRBJ2-1
CASSPLDEQFF
TGCGCCAGCAGTCCACTAGATGAGCAGTTCTTC
>.|TRBV5-6|.|TRBJ1-4
CASSYGQVNEKLFF
TGTGCCAGCAGTTACGGACAAGTTAATGAAAAACTGTTTTTT
>TRBD1|TRBV11-2|.|TRBJ2-7
CASGSQGAQSGQYF
TGTGCCAGCGGATCACAGGGGGCGCAGAGCGGGCAGTACTTC
>.|TRBV28|.|TRBJ2-5
CASTSFTGLQETQYF
TGTGCCAGCACCTCATTTACAGGGTTACAAGAGACCCAGTACTTC
>.|TRBV2|.|TRBJ1-3
CATKEQGPGNTIYF
TGTGCCACAAAGGAGCAGGGACCTGGAAACACCATATATTTT
>.|TRBV19|.|TRBJ2-7
CASSIIPGQTRYEQYF
TGTGCCAGTAGTATCATTCCCGGACAGACACGCTACGAGCAGTACTTC
>TRBD1|TRBV5-6|.|TRBJ1-2
CASSGTFQGEIGYTF
TGTGCCAGCAGCGGTACTTTCCAGGGGGAAATCGGCTACACCTTC
>.|TRBV11-2|many|TRBJ2-3
CASSFDQGGDTQYF
TGTGCCAGCAGCTTCGACCAGGGGGGGGATACGCAGTATTTT
>.|TRBV19|.|TRBJ2-3
CASSISRVSTDTQYF
TGTGCCAGTAGTATCTCAAGGGTCTCCACAGATACGCAGTATTTT
>TRBD1|TRBV29-1|.|TRBJ1-2
CSVEGGQGGSNYGYTF
TGCAGCGTTGAAGGGGGACAGGGTGGGTCCAACTATGGCTACACCTTC
>.|TRBV9|.|TRBJ2-2
CASSETVLNTGELFF
TGTGCCAGCAGCGAGACAGTCCTGAACACCGGGGAGCTGTTTTTT
>.|TRBV28|few|TRBJ1-5
CASSRGNRQPQHF
TGTGCCAGCAGCCGGGGTAATCGTCAGCCCCAGCATTTT
>.|TRBV27|.|TRBJ2-5
CASSTFWAKQETQYF
TGTGCCAGCAGTACCTTCTGGGCCAAACAAGAGACCCAGTACTTC
>.|TRBV28|.|TRBJ2-6
CASSPAGLAGANVLTF
TGTGCCAGCAGCCCCGCGGGTTTGGCTGGGGCCAACGTCCTGACTTTC
>TRBD1|TRBV7-2|.|TRBJ1-5
CASSRDRDNQPQHF
TGTGCCAGCAGCCGCGACAGGGATAATCAGCCCCAGCATTTT
>TRBD2|TRBV6-1|.|TRBJ2-5
CASSVGWGGTQYF
TGTGCCAGCAGTGTCGGGTGGGGGGGGACCCAGTACTTC
>.|TRBV7-9|.|TRBJ1-1
CASSLQESGAFF
TGTGCCAGCAGCTTACAGGAAAGTGGAGCTTTCTTT
>.|TRBV19|once|TRBJ2-5
CASSIRRTEQETQYF
TGTGCCAGTAGTATAAGGCGGACAGAACAAGAGACCCAGTACTTC
>TRBD2|TRBV7-9|.|TRBJ2-7
CASSLRLAGVSHEQYF
TGTGCCAGCAGCTTAAGACTAGCGGGAGTTAGCCACGAGCAGTACTTC
>.|TRBV5-1|.|TRBJ1-2
CASTPSRAEGYTF
TGCGCCAGCACCCCCTCAAGGGCTGAAGGCTACACCTTC
>.|TRBV5-4|.|TRBJ1-4
CASSLIDGEKLFF
TGTGCCAGCAGCTTGATCGATGGTGAAAAACTGTTTTTT
>.|TRBV1|.|TRBJ2-7
CTSSQVHRSGTGKAYEQYF
TGCACCAGCAGCCAAGTTCACCGATCGGGGACAGGTAAGGCCTACGAGCAGTACTTC
>TRBD1|TRBV2|.|TRBJ2-1
CASRMTGNSYNEQFF
TGTGCCAGCAGGATGACAGGGAACTCCTACAATGAGCAGTTCTTC
>.|TRBV5-1|.|TRBJ2-1
CASSFADSYNEQFF
TGCGCCAGCAGCTTCGCGGACAGTTACAATGAGCAGTTCTTC
>.|TRBV11-2|.|TRBJ2-3
CASSQHAHGDTQYF
TGTGCCAGCAGCCAACACGCACACGGGGATACGCAGTATTTT
>TRBD2|TRBV9|many|TRBJ2-1
CASSVDPPSGIYNEQFF
TGTGCCAGCAGCGTAGACCCCCCTAGCGGGATATACAATGAGCAGTTCTTC
>.|TRBV11-2|.|TRBJ1-4
CASSLDNGVEEKLFF
TGTGCCAGCAGCTTAGATAACGGAGTGGAGGAAAAACTGTTTTTT
>TRBD1|TRBV9|.|TRBJ2-7
CASSYGQGNYEQYF
TGTGCCAGCAGCTACGGACAGGGAAACTACGAGCAGTACTTC
>TRBD2|TRBV10-1|.|TRBJ2-7
CASSPAGGPYEQYF
TGCGCCAGCAGTCCGGCGGGAGGGCCCTACGAGCAGTACTTC
>TRBD2|TRBV18|.|TRBJ2-5
CASSPSGLAGGETQYF
TGTGCCAGCTCACCATCGGGACTAGCGGGAGGAGAGACCCAGTACTTC
>.|TRBV9|.|TRBJ2-3
CASSVVSGRLRTDTQYF
TGTGCCAGCAGCGTAGTATCGGGGAGATTACGCACAGATACGCAGTATTTT
>.|TRBV9|many|TRBJ2-3
CASTSVSTDTQYF
TGTGCCAGCACAAGTGTCAGCACAGATACGCAGTATTTT
>.|TRBV18|.|TRBJ1-5
CASSPGGNNQPQHF
TGTGCCAGCTCACCAGGGGGGAATAATCAGCCCCAGCATTTT
>TRBD2|TRBV7-6|.|TRBJ2-7
CASSSGTNYGQYF
TGTGCCAGCAGCTCGGGGACTAACTACGGGCAGTACTTC
>TRBD1|TRBV10-1|.|TRBJ2-1
CASSETPGQINEQFF
TGCGCCAGCAGTGAGACACCGGGACAGATCAATGAGCAGTTCTTC
>.|TRBV7-2|.|TRBJ2-5
CASSLASGNQETQYF
TGTGCCAGCAGCTTAGCGTCGGGAAACCAAGAGACCCAGTACTTC
>.|TRBV2|few|TRBJ1-1
CASTYGNTEAFF
TGTGCCAGCACGTATGGGAACACTGAAGCTTTCTTT